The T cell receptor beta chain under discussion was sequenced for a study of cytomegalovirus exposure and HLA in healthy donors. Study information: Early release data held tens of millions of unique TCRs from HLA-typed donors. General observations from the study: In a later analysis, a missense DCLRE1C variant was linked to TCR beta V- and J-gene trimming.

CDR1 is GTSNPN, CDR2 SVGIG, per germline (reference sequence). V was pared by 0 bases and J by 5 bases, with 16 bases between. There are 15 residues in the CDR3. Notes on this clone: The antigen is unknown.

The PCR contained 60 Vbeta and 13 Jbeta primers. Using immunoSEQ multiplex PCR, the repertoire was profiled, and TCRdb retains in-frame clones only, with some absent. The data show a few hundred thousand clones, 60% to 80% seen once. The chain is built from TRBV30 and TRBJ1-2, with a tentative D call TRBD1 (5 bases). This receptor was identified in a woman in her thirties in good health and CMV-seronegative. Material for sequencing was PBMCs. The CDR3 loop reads CAWSVRVGSGYGYTF. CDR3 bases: TGTGCCTGGAGTGTACGAGTGGGATCAGGGTATGGCTACACCTTC.